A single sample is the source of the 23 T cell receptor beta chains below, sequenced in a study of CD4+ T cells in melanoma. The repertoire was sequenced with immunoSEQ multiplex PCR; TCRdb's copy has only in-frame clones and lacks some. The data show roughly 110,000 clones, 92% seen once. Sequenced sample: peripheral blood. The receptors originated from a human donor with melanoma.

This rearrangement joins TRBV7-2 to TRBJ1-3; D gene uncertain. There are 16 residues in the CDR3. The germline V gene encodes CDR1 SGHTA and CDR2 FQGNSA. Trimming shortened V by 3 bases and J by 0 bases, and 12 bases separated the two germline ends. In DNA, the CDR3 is TGTGCCAGCAGCTTGTCGGCAGGTGACTCTGGAAACACCATATATTTT. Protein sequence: CASSLSAGDSGNTIYF. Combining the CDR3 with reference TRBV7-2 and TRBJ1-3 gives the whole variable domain GAGVSQSPSNKVTEKGKDVELRCDPISGHTALYWYRQSLGQGLEFLIYFQGNSAPDKSGLPSDRFSAERTGGSVSTLTIQRTQQEDSAVYLCASSLSAGDSGNTIYFGEGSWLTVV.

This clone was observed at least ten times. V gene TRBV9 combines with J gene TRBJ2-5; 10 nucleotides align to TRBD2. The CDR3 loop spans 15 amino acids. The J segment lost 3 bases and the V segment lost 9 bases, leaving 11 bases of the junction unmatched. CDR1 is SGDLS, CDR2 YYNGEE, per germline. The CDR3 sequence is CATYTASGSEETQYF. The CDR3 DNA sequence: TGTGCCACCTACACGGCTAGCGGGAGTGAAGAGACCCAGTACTTC.

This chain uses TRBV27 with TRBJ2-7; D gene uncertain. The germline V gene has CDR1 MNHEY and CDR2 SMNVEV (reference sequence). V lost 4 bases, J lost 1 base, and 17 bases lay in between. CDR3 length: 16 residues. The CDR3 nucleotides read TGTGCCAGCAGTTACCCCCTCGCTACCGATTCCTACGAGCAGTACTTC. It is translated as CASSYPLATDSYEQYF.

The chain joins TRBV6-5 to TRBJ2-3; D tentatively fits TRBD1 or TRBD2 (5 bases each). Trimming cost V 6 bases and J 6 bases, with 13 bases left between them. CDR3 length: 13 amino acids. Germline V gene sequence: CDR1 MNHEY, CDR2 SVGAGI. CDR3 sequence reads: CASSRDLQDTQYF. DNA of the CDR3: TGTGCCAGCAGCCGGGACCTCCAGGATACGCAGTATTTT.

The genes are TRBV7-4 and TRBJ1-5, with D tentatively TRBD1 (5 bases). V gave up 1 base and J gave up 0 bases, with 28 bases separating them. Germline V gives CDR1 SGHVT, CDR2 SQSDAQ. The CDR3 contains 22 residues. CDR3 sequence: CASSLVLPGGVRIQRSNQPQHF. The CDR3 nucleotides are TGTGCCAGCAGCTTAGTACTTCCGGGGGGAGTTCGCATCCAGCGTAGCAATCAGCCCCAGCATTTT.

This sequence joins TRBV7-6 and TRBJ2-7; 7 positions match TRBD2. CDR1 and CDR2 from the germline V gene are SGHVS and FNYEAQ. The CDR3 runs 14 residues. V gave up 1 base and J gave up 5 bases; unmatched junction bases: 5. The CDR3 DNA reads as TGTGCCAGCAGCTTAGAAGCGGGGTTCGACGAGCAGTACTTC. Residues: CASSLEAGFDEQYF.

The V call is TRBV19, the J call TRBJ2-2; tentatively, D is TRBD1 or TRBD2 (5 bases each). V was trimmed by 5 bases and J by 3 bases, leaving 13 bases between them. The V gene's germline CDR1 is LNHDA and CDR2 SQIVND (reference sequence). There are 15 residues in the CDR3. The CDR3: CASSPRGVYTGELFF. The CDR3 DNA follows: TGTGCCAGTAGTCCGAGAGGGGTTTACACCGGGGAGCTGTTTTTT.

Here the CDR3 reads CASSLPEAGGPGQETQYF. The CDR3 bases are TGTGCCAGCAGCTTACCAGAAGCGGGGGGGCCGGGGCAAGAGACCCAGTACTTC. This chain links TRBV7-9 with TRBJ2-5; 10 positions agree with TRBD2. Germline values: CDR1 SEHNR, CDR2 FQNEAQ (reference sequence). Trimming took 2 bases from V and 2 from J; bases not matched to a gene: 11. This CDR3 is 18 amino acids long. The full variable domain, in which reference TRBV7-9 and TRBJ2-5 provide the parts outside the CDR3, is DTGVSQNPRHKITKRGQNVTFRCDPISEHNRLYWYRQTLGQGPEFLTYFQNEAQLEKSRLLSDRFSAERPKGSFSTLEIQRTEQGDSAMYLCASSLPEAGGPGQETQYFGPGTRLLVL.

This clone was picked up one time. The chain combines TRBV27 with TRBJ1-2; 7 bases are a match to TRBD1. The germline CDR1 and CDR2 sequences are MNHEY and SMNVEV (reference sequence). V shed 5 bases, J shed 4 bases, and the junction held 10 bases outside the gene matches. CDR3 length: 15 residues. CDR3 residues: CASSLGGAGGYGYTF. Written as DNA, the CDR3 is TGTGCCAGCAGTCTAGGGGGCGCGGGGGGCTATGGCTACACCTTC.

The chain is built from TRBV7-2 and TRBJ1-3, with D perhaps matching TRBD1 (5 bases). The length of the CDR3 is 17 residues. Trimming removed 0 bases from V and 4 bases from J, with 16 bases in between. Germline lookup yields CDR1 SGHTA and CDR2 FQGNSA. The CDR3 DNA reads TGTGCCAGCAGCTTAGCTCCATCGAGGGGATCCGGAAACACCATATATTTT. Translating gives CASSLAPSRGSGNTIYF.

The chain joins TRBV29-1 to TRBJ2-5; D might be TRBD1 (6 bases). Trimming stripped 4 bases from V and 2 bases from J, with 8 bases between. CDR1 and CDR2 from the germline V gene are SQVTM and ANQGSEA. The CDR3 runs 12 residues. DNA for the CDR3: TGCAGCGTTGGGACAGTTCAAGAGACCCAGTACTTC. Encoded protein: CSVGTVQETQYF.

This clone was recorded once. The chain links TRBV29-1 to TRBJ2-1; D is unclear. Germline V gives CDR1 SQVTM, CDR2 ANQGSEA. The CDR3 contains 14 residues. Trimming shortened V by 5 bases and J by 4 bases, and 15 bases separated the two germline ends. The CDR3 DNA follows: TGCAGCGTTCTTGCGGATCGTTATTACAATGAGCAGTTCTTC. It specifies CSVLADRYYNEQFF.

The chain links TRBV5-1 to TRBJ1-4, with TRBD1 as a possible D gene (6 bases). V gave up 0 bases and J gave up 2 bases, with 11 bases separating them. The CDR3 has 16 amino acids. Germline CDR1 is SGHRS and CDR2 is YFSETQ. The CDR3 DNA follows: TGCGCCAGCAGCTTGGGTTTCCAGGGGACTAATGAAAAACTGTTTTTT. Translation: CASSLGFQGTNEKLFF.

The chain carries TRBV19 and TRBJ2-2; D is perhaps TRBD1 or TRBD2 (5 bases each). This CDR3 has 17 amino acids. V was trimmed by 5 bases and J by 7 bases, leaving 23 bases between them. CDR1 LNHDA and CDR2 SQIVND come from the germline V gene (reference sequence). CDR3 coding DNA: TGTGCCAGTAGTGTTCAATGGGACCCTCCGGGTGGCGGGGAGCTGTTTTTT. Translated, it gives CASSVQWDPPGGGELFF.

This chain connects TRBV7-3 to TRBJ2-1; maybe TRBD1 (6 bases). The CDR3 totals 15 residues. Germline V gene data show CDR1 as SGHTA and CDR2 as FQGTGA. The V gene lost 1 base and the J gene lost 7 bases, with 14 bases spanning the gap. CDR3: CASSLNPRTVNEQFF. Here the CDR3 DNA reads TGTGCCAGCAGCTTAAACCCTCGGACAGTGAATGAGCAGTTCTTC.

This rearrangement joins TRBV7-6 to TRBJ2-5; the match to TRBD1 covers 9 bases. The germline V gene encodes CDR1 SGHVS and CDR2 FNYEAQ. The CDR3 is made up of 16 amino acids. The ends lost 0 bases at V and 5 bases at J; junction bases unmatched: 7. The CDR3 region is CASSLAPQGAGETQYF. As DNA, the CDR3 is TGTGCCAGCAGCTTAGCCCCACAGGGGGCGGGGGAGACCCAGTACTTC.

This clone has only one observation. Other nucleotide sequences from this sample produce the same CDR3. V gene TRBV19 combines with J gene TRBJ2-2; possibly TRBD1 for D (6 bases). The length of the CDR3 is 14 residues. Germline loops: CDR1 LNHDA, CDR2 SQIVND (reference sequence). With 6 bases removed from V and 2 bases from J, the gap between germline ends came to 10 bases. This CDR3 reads CASRQGPNTGELFF. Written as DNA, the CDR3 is TGTGCCAGTAGGCAGGGGCCCAACACCGGGGAGCTGTTTTTT.

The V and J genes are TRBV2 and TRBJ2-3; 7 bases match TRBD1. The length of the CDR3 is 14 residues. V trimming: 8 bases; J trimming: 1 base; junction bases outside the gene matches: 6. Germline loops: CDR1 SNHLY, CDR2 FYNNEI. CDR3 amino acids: CASGDSPGTDTQYF. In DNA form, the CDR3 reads TGTGCCAGCGGGGACAGTCCGGGCACAGATACGCAGTATTTT.

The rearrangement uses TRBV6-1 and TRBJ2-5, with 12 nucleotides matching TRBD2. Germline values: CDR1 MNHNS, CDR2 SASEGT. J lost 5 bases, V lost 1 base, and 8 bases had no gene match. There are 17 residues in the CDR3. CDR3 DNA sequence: TGTGCCAGCAGTGAAGTGTTGACTAGCGGGAGCGGGGAGACCCAGTACTTC. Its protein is CASSEVLTSGSGETQYF.

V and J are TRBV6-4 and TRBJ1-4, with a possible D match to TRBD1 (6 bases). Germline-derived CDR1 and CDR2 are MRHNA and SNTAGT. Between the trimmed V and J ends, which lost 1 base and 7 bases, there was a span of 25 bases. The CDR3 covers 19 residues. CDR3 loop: CASSDLLSRKTGKIEKLFF. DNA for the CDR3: TGTGCCAGCAGTGACTTACTGTCCCGAAAAACAGGGAAAATTGAAAAACTGTTTTTT.

For the CDR3, the DNA is TGTGCCAGCAGCTTAGTTATGCCAGGCACTGAAGCTTTCTTT. It codes for CASSLVMPGTEAFF. The gene calls are TRBV7-9 and TRBJ1-1; D is uncertain. Germline values: CDR1 SEHNR, CDR2 FQNEAQ (reference sequence). This CDR3 is 14 amino acids long. Trimming removed 1 base at V and 4 bases at J, with 10 bases between.

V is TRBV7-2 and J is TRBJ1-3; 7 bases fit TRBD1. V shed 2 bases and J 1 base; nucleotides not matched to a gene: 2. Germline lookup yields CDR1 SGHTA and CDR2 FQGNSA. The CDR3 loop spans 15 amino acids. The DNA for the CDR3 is TGTGCCAGCAGCTTACAGACAGGGTCTGGAAACACCATATATTTT. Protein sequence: CASSLQTGSGNTIYF.

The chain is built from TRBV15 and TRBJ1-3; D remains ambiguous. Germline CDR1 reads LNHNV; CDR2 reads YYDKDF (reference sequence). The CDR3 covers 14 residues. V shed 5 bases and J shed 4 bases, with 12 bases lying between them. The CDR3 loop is CATSPRLEGNTIYF. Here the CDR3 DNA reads TGTGCCACCAGCCCTCGCTTAGAGGGAAACACCATATATTTT. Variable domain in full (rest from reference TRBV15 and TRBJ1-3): DAMVIQNPRYQVTQFGKPVTLSCSQTLNHNVMYWYQQKSSQAPKLLFHYYDKDFNNEADTPDNFQSRRPNTSFCFLDIRSPGLGDTAMYLCATSPRLEGNTIYFGEGSWLTVV.